A single T cell receptor beta chain is shown here with its context. Data came from immunoSEQ multiplex PCR; TCRdb stores just in-frame clones and leaves some out. The sample lists 630,000 or so clones, about 89% occurring once. These data come from a study of shared T cell receptors in the human thymus. V trimming: 4 bases; J trimming: 2 bases; junction bases outside the gene matches: 3. CDR1 and CDR2 from the germline V gene are ENHRY and SYGVKD. The length of the CDR3 is 15 residues. Another study also made use of these data, one on human thymus T cells.

The chain carries TRBV10-3 and TRBJ2-3; the match to TRBD2 covers 10 bases. This receptor was obtained from a boy younger than two with a congenital heart defect. The sample consisted of thymocytes. The DNA for the CDR3 is TGTGCCATCAGTGTACTAGCGGGATTCACAGATACGCAGTATTTT. The encoded protein is CAISVLAGFTDTQYF.